These 17 T cell receptor beta chains came from one sample sequenced in a study of cytotoxic CD8 clonotypes in ibrutinib-treated CLL. Sequencing was performed with immunoSEQ multiplex PCR; in TCRdb, only in-frame clones are kept and a portion is missing. The sample consists of about 310,000 clones, about 77% of them appearing once. The sample was PBMCs, taken before ibrutinib treatment. Receptors were obtained from a human donor with chronic lymphocytic leukemia.

Only a few counts were recorded for this clone. The J gene is TRBJ1-5, the V gene TRBV18; possibly TRBD1 for D (5 bases). Germline lookup yields CDR1 KGHSH and CDR2 LQKENI. The length of the CDR3 is 16 residues. V lost 1 base to trimming and J lost 2 bases, with 12 bases between them. CDR3 residues: CASSPLGAGGNQPQHF. The CDR3 DNA follows: TGTGCCAGCTCACCACTAGGGGCGGGGGGCAATCAGCCCCAGCATTTT.

The chain carries TRBV7-9 and TRBJ2-1; the D gene is possibly TRBD2 (6 bases). The CDR3 loop spans 15 amino acids. Per germline, CDR1 SEHNR and CDR2 FQNEAQ (reference sequence). V was shortened by 5 bases and J by 4 bases, with 15 bases between the two germline ends. The DNA for the CDR3 is TGTGCCAGCAGCCCATACGGGAGTTATTACAATGAGCAGTTCTTC. Its protein product is CASSPYGSYYNEQFF.

This clone has only a few counts. The genes are TRBV4-2 and TRBJ2-7; possibly TRBD2 for D (5 bases). V lost 4 bases, J lost 5 bases, and 18 bases lay in between. Germline V gives CDR1 LGHNA, CDR2 YNFKEQ. The CDR3 loop spans 15 amino acids. The CDR3 DNA reads as TGTGCCAGCAGCCCCCGTGCCGGGATTCCAGACGAGCAGTACTTC. Its protein is CASSPRAGIPDEQYF.

The genes are TRBV6-6 and TRBJ2-3, with D maybe TRBD2 (6 bases). Trimming stripped 5 bases from V and 0 bases from J, with 12 bases between. The CDR3 runs to 15 residues. Germline CDR1 reads MNHNY; CDR2 reads SVGAGI (reference sequence). The CDR3 sequence is CASSQTGLSTDTQYF. CDR3 sequence (DNA): TGTGCCAGCAGTCAAACGGGACTTAGCACAGATACGCAGTATTTT.

The chain combines TRBV6-6 with TRBJ2-7; TRBD1 matches at 7 bases. J gave up 2 bases and V 6 bases, and 1 base lay outside the gene matches. CDR3 size: 12 residues. Germline V lookup: CDR1 MNHNY, CDR2 SVGAGI (reference sequence). The CDR3, as DNA: TGTGCCAGCAGCACAGGGGCCTACGAGCAGTACTTC. Its translation is CASSTGAYEQYF.

V gene TRBV20-1 combines with J gene TRBJ2-5; D is unclear. This CDR3 contains 10 residues. Trimming shortened V by 6 bases and J by 7 bases, and 9 bases separated the two germline ends. CDR1 is DFQATT, CDR2 SNEGSKA, per germline (reference sequence). In nucleotides, the CDR3 is TGCAGTGCCGGGCCCCGGACCCAGTACTTC. It codes for CSAGPRTQYF.

This clone was counted only a few times. V is TRBV10-3 and J is TRBJ2-2, with unresolved D. This CDR3 comprises 14 residues. Trimming cost V 2 bases and J 7 bases, with 11 bases left between them. The germline CDR1 and CDR2 sequences are ENHRY and SYGVKD. CDR3 loop: CAISEQVDIGELFF. CDR3 DNA: TGTGCCATCAGTGAGCAGGTGGATATCGGGGAGCTGTTTTTT.

The V and J genes are TRBV15 and TRBJ2-5; TRBD2 is a possible D gene (5 bases). Between the trimmed V and J ends, which lost 0 bases and 5 bases, there was a span of 10 bases. This CDR3 is built from 14 residues. Germline V gene data show CDR1 as LNHNV and CDR2 as YYDKDF (reference sequence). The CDR3 DNA is TGTGCCACCAGCAGAGATCTGCGGGCGGAGACCCAGTACTTC. Translating it yields CATSRDLRAETQYF.

The rearrangement links TRBV15 to TRBJ2-3, with 10 bases matching TRBD2. The CDR3 length is 17 residues. Germline CDR1 reads LNHNV; CDR2 reads YYDKDF (reference sequence). Trimming removed 0 bases from V and 1 base from J; junction bases left unmatched: 4. CDR3 coding DNA: TGTGCCACCAGCAGAGATCGAGCGGGAGGGGGCACAGATACGCAGTATTTT. Translation gives CATSRDRAGGGTDTQYF.

The chain couples TRBV4-1 to TRBJ2-7; possibly TRBD2 for D (6 bases). This CDR3 comprises 14 residues. Deletions cut 0 bases from V and 1 base from J, with 7 bases between. Per the germline V gene, CDR1 is MGHRA and CDR2 is YSYEKL. The CDR3 DNA reads as TGCGCCAGCAGCCAAGAGGGGGGATCCTACGAGCAGTACTTC. Translating it yields CASSQEGGSYEQYF.

The rearrangement joins TRBV5-1 to TRBJ2-3; D gene unclear. The length of the CDR3 is 15 residues. Trimming cost V 2 bases and J 0 bases, with 10 bases left between them. Germline lookup yields CDR1 SGHRS and CDR2 YFSETQ. The CDR3 loop reads CASSFWGASTDTQYF. In nucleotides, the CDR3 is TGCGCCAGCAGCTTTTGGGGTGCTAGCACAGATACGCAGTATTTT.

The V gene is TRBV28, the J gene TRBJ2-7; D is undetermined. Deletions cut 2 bases from V and 5 bases from J, with 10 bases between. This CDR3 contains 13 residues. Germline CDR1 is MDHEN and CDR2 is SYDVKM. CDR3 sequence (DNA): TGTGCCAGCAGTTTAAGGTCGGCCCACGAGCAGTACTTC. The encoded protein is CASSLRSAHEQYF. The entire variable domain, with the rest obtained from reference TRBV28 and TRBJ2-7, is as follows: DVKVTQSSRYLVKRTGEKVFLECVQDMDHENMFWYRQDPGLGLRLIYFSYDVKMKEKGDIPEGYSVSREKKERFSLILESASTNQTSMYLCASSLRSAHEQYFGPGTRLTVT.

The gene calls are TRBV6-5 and TRBJ2-7; the D gene is possibly TRBD2 (5 bases). Germline loops: CDR1 MNHEY, CDR2 SVGAGI. The V and J ends lost 2 bases and 2 bases respectively, with 10 bases between them. The CDR3 contains 14 residues. In nucleotides, the CDR3 is TGTGCCAGCAGTTACATTACGGGGACCTACGAGCAGTACTTC. Protein product: CASSYITGTYEQYF.

This chain joins TRBV11-2 and TRBJ2-4, with 11 bases lining up with TRBD2. Unmatched junction bases numbered 4, after V lost 5 bases and J lost 7 bases. The CDR3 runs to 14 residues. Germline V gene sequence: CDR1 SGHAT, CDR2 FQNNGV. CDR3 sequence reads: CASSQGLAANIQYF. CDR3 coding DNA: TGTGCCAGCAGCCAGGGACTAGCGGCTAACATTCAGTACTTC.

This chain uses TRBV7-9 with TRBJ2-6, with 8 bases that match TRBD1. Trimming cost V 6 bases and J 4 bases; bases outside gene matches: 11. The CDR3 covers 17 residues. Germline V gene data show CDR1 as SEHNR and CDR2 as FQNEAQ (reference sequence). As DNA, the CDR3 is TGTGCCAGCAGATTGGGCGGACAGGGTCACGGGGCCAACGTCCTGACTTTC. Residues: CASRLGGQGHGANVLTF.

This clone was seen only once. This chain joins TRBV7-2 and TRBJ2-6; the D gene could be TRBD1 or TRBD2 (6 bases each). This CDR3 region has 16 residues. The V gene lost 5 bases and the J gene lost 1 base, with 12 bases spanning the gap. From germline, CDR1 is SGHTA and CDR2 FQGNSA. Here the CDR3 DNA reads TGTGCCAGCAGCCTACAAGGGGGGTCTGGGGCCAACGTCCTGACTTTC. Translating gives CASSLQGGSGANVLTF.

The chain's CDR3 is CASSQPKAGELFF. DNA of the CDR3: TGCGCCAGCAGCCAACCGAAGGCCGGGGAGCTGTTTTTT. This sequence joins TRBV4-1 and TRBJ2-2; D is ambiguous. The CDR3 loop spans 13 amino acids. In germline, CDR1 is MGHRA, CDR2 YSYEKL. Between the trimmed V and J ends, which lost 2 bases and 6 bases, there was a span of 7 bases.